These 12 T cell receptor beta chains were sequenced from one sample in a study of blood T cell repertoires in COVID-19 (dated by TCRdb to about 2020). To prepare the library, the immunoSEQ multiplex PCR assay was applied. As stored in TCRdb, this immuneACCESS dataset retains in-frame rearrangements with V and J assigned. A fraction of the clones does not appear; measured against another copy, unresolved V genes explain less than half of the discrepancy, and the remainder lacks a known reason. For this sample the table gives some 150,000 clones, of which over 80% were detected only once. The ten largest clones capture roughly 4% of the sample. Sequencing input: peripheral blood. The source is a woman aged 55-69 years who had recovered from COVID-19.

This rearrangement joins TRBV2 to TRBJ2-1, with TRBD2 identical over 8 bases. The CDR3 consists of 14 residues. V shed 11 bases, J shed 8 bases, and the junction held 14 bases outside the gene matches. Germline lookup yields CDR1 SNHLY and CDR2 FYNNEI. As DNA, the CDR3 is TGTGCCGGCCAACGGGGGGGCCTTTCAGATGAGCAGTTCTTC. Protein product: CAGQRGGLSDEQFF.

CDR3 in DNA: TGTGCAAGTCGCTGGGACAGGTGCTCCTACGAGCAGTACTTC. It is translated as CASRWDRCSYEQYF. The chain couples TRBV12-2 to TRBJ2-7; the D segment call TRBD1 is taken from the table without a DNA check. TRBV12-2 is marked as a pseudogene. There are 14 residues in the CDR3.

The chain joins TRBV6-1 to TRBJ2-1; D is uncertain. The germline V gene has CDR1 MNHNS and CDR2 SASEGT. The ends were cut back, 4 bases at V and 4 bases at J, with 17 bases in the middle. The CDR3 spans 16 residues. The CDR3 here is CASSGVVRRNYNEQFF. For the CDR3, the DNA is TGTGCCAGCAGTGGAGTGGTGCGGCGGAATTACAATGAGCAGTTCTTC.

This clone has a handful of counts. The chain carries TRBV4-2 and TRBJ2-1; 9 bases are shared with TRBD1. The CDR3 is 18 amino acids. Germline V gene lookup returns CDR1 LGHNA and CDR2 YNFKEQ. After removal of 0 bases from V and 5 bases from J, the junction contained 11 bases not matched to a gene. The CDR3 reads CASSQDPTGTGIDNEQFF. Written as DNA, the CDR3 is TGTGCCAGCAGCCAAGATCCTACCGGGACAGGGATCGACAATGAGCAGTTCTTC.

The rearrangement links TRBV7-2 to TRBJ2-2; tentatively, D is TRBD1 (6 bases). Trimming shortened V by 1 base and J by 8 bases, and 8 bases separated the two germline ends. Per the germline V gene, CDR1 is SGHTA and CDR2 is FQGNSA. This CDR3 region has 13 residues. Here the CDR3 DNA reads TGTGCCAGCAGCTTAGAGGGGGTAGGGGAGCTGTTTTTT. Protein: CASSLEGVGELFF.

The chain carries TRBV6-5 and TRBJ2-7; weak D call: TRBD1 (5 bases). The V end was cut by 7 bases, the J end by 3 bases, with 16 bases between. The germline V gene has CDR1 MNHEY and CDR2 SVGAGI. This CDR3 has 14 amino acids. In DNA form, the CDR3 reads TGTGCCAGCAAGGGGCAGCTCAAGGACTACGAGCAGTACTTC. It specifies CASKGQLKDYEQYF.

The chain links TRBV30 to TRBJ2-5, with D perhaps matching TRBD2 (5 bases). The CDR3 spans 13 residues. The V end lost 3 bases, the J end lost 5 bases, and 13 bases lay between the germline ends. Looked up from germline, CDR1 is GTSNPN and CDR2 is SVGIG (reference sequence). This CDR3 reads CAWRPPRRETQYF. The CDR3 DNA reads TGTGCCTGGAGGCCTCCCCGGAGGGAGACCCAGTACTTC.

About this clone: One end of the junction is discordant with germline, which a read error may explain. The J gene is TRBJ1-2, the V gene TRBV2, with 8 bases matching TRBD1. Per the germline V gene, CDR1 is SNHLY and CDR2 is FYNNEI. CDR3 length: 14 residues. Here the CDR3 DNA reads TGTGCCAGCAAAGTGCGGGCTGCGGCAGGGGGCACCAGCTTC. This sequence encodes CASKVRAAAGGTSF.

This chain connects TRBV19 to TRBJ1-4; D remains unclear. V shed 5 bases and J shed 8 bases, with 12 bases lying between them. The CDR3 has 13 residues. CDR1 LNHDA and CDR2 SQIVND come from the germline V gene (reference sequence). This CDR3 reads CASSPPEREKLFF. CDR3 DNA: TGTGCCAGTAGTCCCCCGGAGCGGGAAAAACTGTTTTTT.

The chain joins TRBV7-2 to TRBJ2-7; TRBD2 matches at 7 bases. CDR3 length equals 14 residues. J lost 6 bases, V lost 2 bases, and 7 bases had no gene match. CDR1 and CDR2 from the germline V gene are SGHTA and FQGNSA. The CDR3 DNA reads as TGTGCCAGCAGCTTATGGACTAGGGAAGGCGAGCAGTACTTC. Translation: CASSLWTREGEQYF.

This chain joins TRBV7-3 and TRBJ1-2, with 7 bases lining up with TRBD1. Germline V CDR1 and CDR2: SGHTA, FQGTGA. The CDR3 consists of 14 residues. The J segment lost 7 bases and the V segment lost 3 bases, leaving 8 bases of the junction unmatched. CDR3 sequence reads: CASSFGHRGSGYTF. The DNA for the CDR3 is TGTGCCAGCAGCTTCGGACACAGGGGAAGTGGCTACACCTTC.

The chain recombines TRBV5-4 with TRBJ2-5, with 10 nucleotides matching TRBD2. Germline V lookup: CDR1 SGHNT, CDR2 YYREEE (reference sequence). With V trimmed by 4 bases and J by 5 bases, 5 bases remained unmatched. The CDR3 runs to 14 residues. CDR3 DNA: TGTGCCAGCAGCATTAGCGGGGGGCGGGAGACCCAGTACTTC. It encodes CASSISGGRETQYF.